This entry describes one TCR beta chain. Assay used: immunoSEQ multiplex PCR; TCRdb lists only in-frame clones, some missing. The sample has 150,000 to 200,000 clones, around 87% seen once. The sample originates from a study of blood T cell repertoires in COVID-19. The CDR3 is 15 residues long. V lost 6 bases and J 0 bases, leaving 11 bases between the germline ends. The V gene's germline CDR1 is MGHRA and CDR2 YSYEKL. The source of this sequence is a woman in her 70s with COVID-19, enrolled during active disease. The V call is TRBV4-1, the J call TRBJ1-4; the D gene is possibly TRBD1 (6 bases). What was sequenced was peripheral blood. CDR3 protein: CASRGQIATNEKLFF. The CDR3 DNA reads as TGCGCCAGCAGAGGACAGATTGCAACTAATGAAAAACTGTTTTTT.